Presented here are 24 T cell receptor beta chains from one specimen sequenced in a study of radiotherapy plus CTLA-4 blockade in lung cancer. This table comes from immunoSEQ multiplex PCR, and its TCRdb copy is limited to in-frame clones, with some not included. Here the sample spans about 68,000 clones, 79% being singletons. The sequencing used peripheral blood, collected from a patient treated with radiotherapy plus ipilimumab. These receptor sequences come from a human donor with non-small cell lung cancer who had a complete response to radiotherapy plus ipilimumab.

This clone was observed a single time. This sequence joins TRBV11-3 and TRBJ2-1; 8 bases line up with TRBD2. With 5 bases clipped from V and 9 bases from J, the junction kept 12 bases outside the gene matches. Germline-derived CDR1 and CDR2 are SGHNT and YENEEA. This CDR3 has 15 amino acids. The CDR3 loop reads CASSPREREMGEQFF. The CDR3, as DNA: TGTGCCAGCAGCCCCCGAGAGCGGGAGATGGGTGAGCAGTTCTTC.

DNA for the CDR3: TGCGCCAGCAGCATACAGACAGGGGGGAACACTGAAGCTTTCTTT. Translation: CASSIQTGGNTEAFF. This chain connects TRBV5-1 to TRBJ1-1; 9 positions agree with TRBD1. Germline V gene lookup returns CDR1 SGHRS and CDR2 YFSETQ. This CDR3 region has 15 residues. V lost 4 bases and J lost 1; bases outside the gene matches: 5.

V gene TRBV19 combines with J gene TRBJ2-7, with D maybe TRBD1 (5 bases). The CDR3 extends over 15 amino acids. The germline gives CDR1 LNHDA, CDR2 SQIVND (reference sequence). V was clipped by 3 bases and J by 0 bases, with 12 bases between them. For the CDR3, the DNA is TGTGCCAGTAGTATTTCAGGGTTTAACTCCTACGAGCAGTACTTC. It yields the protein CASSISGFNSYEQYF.

The chain combines TRBV2 with TRBJ2-1; 7 bases are shared with TRBD1. Germline CDR1 is SNHLY and CDR2 is FYNNEI. CDR3 length: 13 residues. V shed 7 bases, J shed 5 bases, and the junction held 5 bases outside the gene matches. The CDR3 DNA reads as TGTGCCAGCACACAGGGGACACACAATGAGCAGTTCTTC. It yields the protein CASTQGTHNEQFF.

The chain recombines TRBV2 with TRBJ1-1, with D possibly TRBD1 on 5 matching bases. The CDR3 contains 12 residues. The V gene's germline CDR1 is SNHLY and CDR2 FYNNEI. V was clipped by 9 bases and J by 7 bases, with 15 bases between them. The CDR3 here is CASRQSSDEAFF. CDR3 DNA: TGTGCCAGTAGACAGAGTAGCGATGAAGCTTTCTTT.

V gene TRBV19 combines with J gene TRBJ2-2; 11 bases fit TRBD1. Germline-derived CDR1 and CDR2 are LNHDA and SQIVND (reference sequence). CDR3 length: 15 amino acids. The trim removed 7 bases at V and 6 bases at J, leaving 7 bases unmatched. The CDR3 here is CASNPPGQGAGELFF. The CDR3 DNA reads as TGTGCCAGTAACCCTCCGGGACAGGGGGCCGGGGAGCTGTTTTTT. Using reference TRBV19 and TRBJ2-2 for the parts outside the CDR3, the full variable domain is DGGITQSPKYLFRKEGQNVTLSCEQNLNHDAMYWYRQDPGQGLRLIYYSQIVNDFQKGDIAEGYSVSREKKESFPLTVTSAQKNPTAFYLCASNPPGQGAGELFFGEGSRLTVL.

The chain links TRBV30 to TRBJ2-5, with unresolved D. Trimming removed 0 bases from V and 4 bases from J, with 6 bases in between. Germline V gene data show CDR1 as GTSNPN and CDR2 as SVGIG (reference sequence). This CDR3 has 12 residues. The CDR3 loop reads CAWSVGGETQYF. For the CDR3, the DNA is TGTGCCTGGAGTGTCGGCGGAGAGACCCAGTACTTC.

The chain is built from TRBV27 and TRBJ1-2, with 9 bases aligning to TRBD1. Germline V CDR1 and CDR2: MNHEY, SMNVEV (reference sequence). After removal of 3 bases from V and 6 bases from J, the junction contained 8 bases not matched to a gene. There are 15 residues in the CDR3. The CDR3 protein is CASSFMRTGVNGYTF. As DNA, the CDR3 is TGTGCCAGCAGTTTTATGCGGACAGGGGTTAATGGCTACACCTTC.

This clone has only one observation. The chain uses TRBV5-1 and TRBJ1-2; D gene ambiguous. Per germline, CDR1 SGHRS and CDR2 YFSETQ. V shed 2 bases and J shed 2 bases, with 13 bases lying between them. The CDR3 is 15 amino acids. The CDR3 reads CASSLTSFDNYGYTF. CDR3 in DNA: TGCGCCAGCAGCTTAACCTCCTTCGACAACTATGGCTACACCTTC.

The genes are TRBV7-2 and TRBJ1-3; possible D gene TRBD1, 5 bases. This CDR3 spans 15 amino acids. Germline lookup yields CDR1 SGHTA and CDR2 FQGNSA. V was clipped by 5 bases and J by 3 bases, with 14 bases between them. CDR3 in DNA: TGTGCCAGCAGCCCCCCCGGGGGAAGTGGAAACACCATATATTTT. Residues: CASSPPGGSGNTIYF.

The chain couples TRBV28 to TRBJ1-3; D not resolved. Germline V gene sequence: CDR1 MDHEN, CDR2 SYDVKM. This CDR3 contains 16 residues. V was pared by 3 bases and J by 1 base, with 13 bases between. CDR3 amino acids: CASSFLRRQSGNTIYF. The CDR3 DNA follows: TGTGCCAGCAGTTTCCTTCGTAGGCAGTCTGGAAACACCATATATTTT. Combining the CDR3 with reference TRBV28 and TRBJ1-3 gives the whole variable domain DVKVTQSSRYLVKRTGEKVFLECVQDMDHENMFWYRQDPGLGLRLIYFSYDVKMKEKGDIPEGYSVSREKKERFSLILESASTNQTSMYLCASSFLRRQSGNTIYFGEGSWLTVV.

The chain links TRBV7-2 to TRBJ2-3, with a weak D call TRBD2 (7 bases). The CDR3 spans 16 residues. Trimming left V 1 base short and J 9 bases short, with 20 bases between. Looked up from germline, CDR1 is SGHTA and CDR2 is FQGNSA. The CDR3 coding sequence is TGTGCCAGCAGCTTAGAGGGGGGGCAGGGGCTAATGACGCAGTATTTT. It is translated as CASSLEGGQGLMTQYF.

About this clone itself: The junction differs from germline at one of its ends, possibly a read error. V and J are TRBV7-7 and TRBJ2-3; D possibly uses TRBD1 or TRBD2 (5 bases each). This CDR3 is built from 16 residues. Germline lookup yields CDR1 SSHAT and CDR2 FNYEAQ (reference sequence). CDR3 sequence (DNA): TGTGCTAGCAGCCCTACGGGACCAAGTAGGTCGGGTACGCAGTATTTT. It codes for CASSPTGPSRSGTQYF.

This clone has just a few counts. The chain employs TRBV5-5 and TRBJ1-1, with D perhaps matching TRBD1 (5 bases). CDR1 and CDR2 (germline): SGHKS, YYEKEE (reference sequence). CDR3 length: 13 residues. V lost 2 bases to trimming and J lost 3 bases, with 8 bases between them. The CDR3 reads CASSFQGDTEAFF. As DNA, the CDR3 is TGTGCCAGCAGCTTCCAGGGAGACACTGAAGCTTTCTTT. The entire variable domain, with the rest obtained from reference TRBV5-5 and TRBJ1-1, is as follows: DAGVTQSPTHLIKTRGQQVTLRCSPISGHKSVSWYQQVLGQGPQFIFQYYEKEERGRGNFPDRFSARQFPNYSSELNVNALLLGDSALYLCASSFQGDTEAFFGQGTRLTVV.

As concerns this clone: Distinct nucleotide sequences in the sample also encode this CDR3. The V call is TRBV5-1, the J call TRBJ1-2, with D hard to call. The germline CDR1 and CDR2 sequences are SGHRS and YFSETQ. The germline V and J ends were trimmed by 0 bases and 4 bases, with 4 bases remaining between them. This CDR3 is built from 12 residues. This CDR3 is CASSLEGYGYTF. The CDR3 DNA reads as TGCGCCAGCAGCTTGGAGGGCTATGGCTACACCTTC.

The rearrangement links TRBV18 to TRBJ1-1; D possibly corresponds to TRBD1 (5 bases). The V end was cut by 2 bases, the J end by 3 bases, with 13 bases between. CDR3 length equals 15 residues. Germline V gene lookup returns CDR1 KGHSH and CDR2 LQKENI. In nucleotides, the CDR3 is TGTGCCAGCTCACCATTTACCAGGGAACACACTGAAGCTTTCTTT. This sequence encodes CASSPFTREHTEAFF.

V is TRBV9 and J is TRBJ1-1; possible D gene TRBD1, 5 bases. V lost 0 bases, J lost 4 bases, and 10 bases lay in between. Germline assignment: CDR1 SGDLS and CDR2 YYNGEE. This CDR3 has 14 amino acids. CDR3: CASSVGGSSTEAFF. CDR3 DNA: TGTGCCAGCAGCGTAGGGGGCAGCTCCACTGAAGCTTTCTTT.

J is TRBJ1-5 and V is TRBV6-6; the D gene is possibly TRBD1 (5 bases). Germline-derived CDR1 and CDR2 are MNHNY and SVGAGI (reference sequence). This CDR3 has 15 amino acids. Trimming cost V 0 bases and J 2 bases, with 8 bases left between them. CDR3 nucleotide sequence: TGTGCCAGCAGTTACTCTCGGGGCGGCAATCAGCCCCAGCATTTT. Amino acids: CASSYSRGGNQPQHF.

The V and J genes are TRBV6-1 and TRBJ1-2; maybe TRBD1 (5 bases). This CDR3 spans 11 amino acids. Per the germline V gene, CDR1 is MNHNS and CDR2 is SASEGT. V was cut by 7 bases and J by 6 bases, with 9 bases left in between. CDR3 protein: CASTLRDGYTF. The CDR3 region has the DNA TGTGCCAGCACCCTCAGGGATGGCTACACCTTC.

V and J are TRBV12-2 and TRBJ2-7; TRBD1 is the table's D call, not checked against the DNA. TRBV12-2 is a recognized pseudogene. This CDR3 spans 17 amino acids. The CDR3 DNA sequence: TGTGCAAGTCGCTTAGTGAACCAGACAGGGAGCGGCTACGAGCAGTACTTC. It codes for CASRLVNQTGSGYEQYF.

CDR3 loop: CASSFKRVGVEKLFF. DNA for the CDR3: TGTGCCAGCAGCTTTAAGAGAGTTGGTGTTGAAAAACTGTTTTTT. The chain links TRBV7-8 to TRBJ1-4; D gene ambiguous. Looked up from germline, CDR1 is SGHVS and CDR2 is FQNEAQ. Trimming took off 3 bases at V and 7 bases at J, with 15 bases between the two ends. The CDR3 is made up of 15 amino acids.

A few counts support this clone. The V gene is TRBV5-4, the J gene TRBJ2-7; no clear D gene. The CDR3 contains 11 residues. Germline V lookup: CDR1 SGHNT, CDR2 YYREEE (reference sequence). Between the trimmed V and J ends, which lost 0 bases and 3 bases, there was a span of 1 base. CDR3 coding DNA: TGTGCCAGCAGCTTGGGCTACGAGCAGTACTTC. Its translation is CASSLGYEQYF.

This clone was counted only a few times. The genes are TRBV2 and TRBJ1-1; unclear D gene. The germline V gene encodes CDR1 SNHLY and CDR2 FYNNEI. This CDR3 is built from 14 residues. Trimming stripped 7 bases from V and 2 bases from J, with 14 bases between. Here the CDR3 DNA reads TGTGCCAGCATAGGAGTCAACTCTAACACTGAAGCTTTCTTT. It codes for CASIGVNSNTEAFF.

The CDR3 is CASGALNQPQHF. The CDR3, as DNA: TGTGCCAGCGGAGCACTTAATCAGCCCCAGCATTTT. The gene calls are TRBV6-5 and TRBJ1-5; D is undetermined. The CDR3 spans 12 residues. CDR1 MNHEY and CDR2 SVGAGI come from the germline V gene. The ends were cut back, 8 bases at V and 4 bases at J, with 9 bases in the middle.